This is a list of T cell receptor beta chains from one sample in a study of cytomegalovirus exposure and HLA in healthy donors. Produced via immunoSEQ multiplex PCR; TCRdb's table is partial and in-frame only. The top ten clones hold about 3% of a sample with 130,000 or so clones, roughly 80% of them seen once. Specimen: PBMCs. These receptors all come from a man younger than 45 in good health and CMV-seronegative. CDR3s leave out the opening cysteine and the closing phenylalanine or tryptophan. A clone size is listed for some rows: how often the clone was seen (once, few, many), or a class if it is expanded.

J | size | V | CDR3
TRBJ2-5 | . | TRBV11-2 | ASSLVSRETQY
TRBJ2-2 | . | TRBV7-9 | ASSFESSRGGELF
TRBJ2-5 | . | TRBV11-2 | ASSLGAQETQY
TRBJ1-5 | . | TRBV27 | ASSSHNSGEGGQPQH
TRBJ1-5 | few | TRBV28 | ASSPRTELRNQPQH
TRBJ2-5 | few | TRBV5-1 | ASSFTTEQETQY
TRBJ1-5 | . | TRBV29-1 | SVGGRNQPQH
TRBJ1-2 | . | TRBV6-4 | ASNLGGQDYGYT
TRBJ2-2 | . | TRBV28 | ASSNYAELF
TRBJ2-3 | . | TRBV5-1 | ASSSGLAGGRSSTDTQY
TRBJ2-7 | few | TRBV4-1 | ASSQGTGVLLGPSYQYEQY
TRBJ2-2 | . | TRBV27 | ASRGEPGDGELF
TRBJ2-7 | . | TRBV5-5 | ASSFWQGAYEQY
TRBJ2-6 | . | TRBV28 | ASSWTGVGTGANVLT
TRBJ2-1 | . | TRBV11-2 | ASSLVGSARVYYNEQF
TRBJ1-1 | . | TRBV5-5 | ASSLTGSAEAF
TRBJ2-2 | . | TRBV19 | ASTVLVSNTGELF
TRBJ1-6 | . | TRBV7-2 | ASSFTISPLH
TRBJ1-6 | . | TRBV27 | ASSLGSGPLNSPLH
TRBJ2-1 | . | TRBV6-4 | ATSRGLSYNEQF
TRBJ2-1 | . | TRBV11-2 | ASSSERRRARDEQF
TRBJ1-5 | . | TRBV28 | ASTGLFSNQPQH
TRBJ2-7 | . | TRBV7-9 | ASSLEVSLSYEQY
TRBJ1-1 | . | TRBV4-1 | ASSQAGWDTEAF